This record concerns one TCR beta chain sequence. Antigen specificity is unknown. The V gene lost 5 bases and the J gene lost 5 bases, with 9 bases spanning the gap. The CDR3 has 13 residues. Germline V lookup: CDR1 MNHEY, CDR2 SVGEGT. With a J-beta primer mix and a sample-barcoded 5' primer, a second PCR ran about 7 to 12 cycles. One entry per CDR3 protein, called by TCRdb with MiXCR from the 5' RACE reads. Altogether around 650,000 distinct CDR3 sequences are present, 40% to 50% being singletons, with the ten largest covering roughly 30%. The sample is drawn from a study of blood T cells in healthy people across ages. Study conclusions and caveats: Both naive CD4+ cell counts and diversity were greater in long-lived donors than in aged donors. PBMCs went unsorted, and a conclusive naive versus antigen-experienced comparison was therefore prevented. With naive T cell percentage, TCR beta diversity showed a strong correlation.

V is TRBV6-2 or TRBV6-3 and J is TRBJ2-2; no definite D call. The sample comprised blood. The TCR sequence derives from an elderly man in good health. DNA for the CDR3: TGTGCCAGCAGTGAAACCTATACCGGGGAGCTGTTTTTT. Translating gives CASSETYTGELFF.